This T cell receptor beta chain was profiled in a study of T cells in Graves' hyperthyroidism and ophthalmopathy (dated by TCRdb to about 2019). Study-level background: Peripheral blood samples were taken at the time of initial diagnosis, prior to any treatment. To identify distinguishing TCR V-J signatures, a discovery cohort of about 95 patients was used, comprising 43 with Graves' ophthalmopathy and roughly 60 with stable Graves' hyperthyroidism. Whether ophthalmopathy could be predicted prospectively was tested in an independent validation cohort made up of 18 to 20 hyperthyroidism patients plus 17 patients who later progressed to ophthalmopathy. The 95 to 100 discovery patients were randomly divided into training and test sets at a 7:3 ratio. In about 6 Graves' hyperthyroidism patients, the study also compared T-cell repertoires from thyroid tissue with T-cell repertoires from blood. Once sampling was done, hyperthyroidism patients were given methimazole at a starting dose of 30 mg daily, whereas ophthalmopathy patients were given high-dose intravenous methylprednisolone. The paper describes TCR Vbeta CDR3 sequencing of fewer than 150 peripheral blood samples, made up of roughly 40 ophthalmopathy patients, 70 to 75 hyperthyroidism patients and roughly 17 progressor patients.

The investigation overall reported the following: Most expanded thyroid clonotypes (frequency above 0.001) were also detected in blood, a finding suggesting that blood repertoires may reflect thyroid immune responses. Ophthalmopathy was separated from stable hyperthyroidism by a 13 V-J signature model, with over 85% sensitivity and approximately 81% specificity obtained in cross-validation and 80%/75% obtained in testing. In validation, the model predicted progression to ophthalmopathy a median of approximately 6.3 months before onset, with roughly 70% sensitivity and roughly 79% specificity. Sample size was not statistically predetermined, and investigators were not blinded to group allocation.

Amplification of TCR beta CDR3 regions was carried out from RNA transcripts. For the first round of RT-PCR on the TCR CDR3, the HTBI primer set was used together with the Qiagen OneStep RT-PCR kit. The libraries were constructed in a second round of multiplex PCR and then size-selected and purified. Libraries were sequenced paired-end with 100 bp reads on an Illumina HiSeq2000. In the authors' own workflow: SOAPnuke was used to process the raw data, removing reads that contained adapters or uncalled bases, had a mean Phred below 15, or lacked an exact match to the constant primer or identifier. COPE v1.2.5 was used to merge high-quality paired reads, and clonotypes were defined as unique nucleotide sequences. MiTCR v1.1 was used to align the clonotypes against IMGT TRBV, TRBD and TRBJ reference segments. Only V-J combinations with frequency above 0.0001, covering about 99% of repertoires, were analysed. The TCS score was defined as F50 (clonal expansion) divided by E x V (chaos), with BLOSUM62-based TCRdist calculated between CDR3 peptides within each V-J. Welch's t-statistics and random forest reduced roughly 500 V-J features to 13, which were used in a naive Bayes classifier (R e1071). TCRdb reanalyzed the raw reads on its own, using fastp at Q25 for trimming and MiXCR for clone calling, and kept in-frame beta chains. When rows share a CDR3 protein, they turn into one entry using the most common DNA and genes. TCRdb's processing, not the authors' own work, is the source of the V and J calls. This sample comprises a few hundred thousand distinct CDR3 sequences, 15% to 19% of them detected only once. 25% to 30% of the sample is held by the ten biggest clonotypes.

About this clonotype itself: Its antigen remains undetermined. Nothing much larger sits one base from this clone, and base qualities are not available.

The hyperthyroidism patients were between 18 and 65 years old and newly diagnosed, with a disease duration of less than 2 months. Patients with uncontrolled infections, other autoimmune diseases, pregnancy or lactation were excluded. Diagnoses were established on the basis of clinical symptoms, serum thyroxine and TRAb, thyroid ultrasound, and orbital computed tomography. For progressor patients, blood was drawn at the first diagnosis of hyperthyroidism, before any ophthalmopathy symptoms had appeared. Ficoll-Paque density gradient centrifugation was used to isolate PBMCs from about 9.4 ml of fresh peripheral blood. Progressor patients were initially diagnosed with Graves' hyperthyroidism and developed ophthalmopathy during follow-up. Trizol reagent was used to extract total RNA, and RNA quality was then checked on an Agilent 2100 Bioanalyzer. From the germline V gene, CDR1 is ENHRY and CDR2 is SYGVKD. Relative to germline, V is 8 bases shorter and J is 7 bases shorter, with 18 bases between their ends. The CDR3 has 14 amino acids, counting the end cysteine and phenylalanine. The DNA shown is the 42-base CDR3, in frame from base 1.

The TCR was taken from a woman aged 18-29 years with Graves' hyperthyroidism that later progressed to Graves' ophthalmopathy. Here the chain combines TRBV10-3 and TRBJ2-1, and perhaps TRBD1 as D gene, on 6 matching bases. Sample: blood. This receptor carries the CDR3 CAIGGGPRGNEQFF. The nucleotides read TGTGCCATCGGTGGGGGTCCCAGGGGAAATGAGCAGTTCTTC.